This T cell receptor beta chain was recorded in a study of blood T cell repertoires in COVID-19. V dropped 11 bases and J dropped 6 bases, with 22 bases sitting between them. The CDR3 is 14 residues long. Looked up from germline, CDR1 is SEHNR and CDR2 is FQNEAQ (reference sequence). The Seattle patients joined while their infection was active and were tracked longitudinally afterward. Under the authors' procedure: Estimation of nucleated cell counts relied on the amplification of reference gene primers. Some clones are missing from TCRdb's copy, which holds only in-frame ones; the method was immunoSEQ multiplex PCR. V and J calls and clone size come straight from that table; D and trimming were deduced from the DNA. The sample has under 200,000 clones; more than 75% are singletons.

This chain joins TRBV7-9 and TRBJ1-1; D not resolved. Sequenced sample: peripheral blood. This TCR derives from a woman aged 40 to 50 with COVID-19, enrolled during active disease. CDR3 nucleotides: TGTGCCTCACTTAAGGAGACCTGGGAGGCTGAAGCTTTCTTT. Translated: CASLKETWEAEAFF.